These 31 T cell receptor beta chains originate from one sample sequenced in a study of T cells in localized non-small cell lung cancer. Measured with immunoSEQ multiplex PCR; TCRdb has only the in-frame clones, and not every one. This table has 20,000 to 25,000 clones, roughly 89% appearing once. The sequencing here drew on peripheral blood, taken before any cancer treatment. These receptors all stem from a male donor aged 60 or over with stage I lung adenocarcinoma.

V usage is TRBV7-2 and J usage is TRBJ2-7; 10 nucleotides line up with TRBD2. CDR1 and CDR2 (germline): SGHTA, FQGNSA. Trimming took 5 bases from V and 2 from J; bases not matched to a gene: 12. This CDR3 is built from 17 residues. The CDR3 protein is CASSRLSGREPPYEQYF. The CDR3 DNA follows: TGTGCCAGCAGCCGGCTGAGCGGGAGGGAGCCACCCTACGAGCAGTACTTC.

The V call is TRBV2, the J call TRBJ1-6; a weak D match, TRBD1 (6 bases). Germline CDR1 SNHLY, CDR2 FYNNEI. Trimming removed 7 bases from V and 12 bases from J, with 16 bases in between. This CDR3 is built from 13 residues. CDR3 in amino acids: CASTGQQWEPLHF. The CDR3 nucleotides read TGTGCCAGCACCGGACAGCAGTGGGAACCCCTCCACTTT.

The V gene is TRBV5-1, the J gene TRBJ2-3, with D perhaps TRBD1 or TRBD2 (5 bases each). CDR3 size: 13 residues. The germline V gene encodes CDR1 SGHRS and CDR2 YFSETQ. Trimming cost V 6 bases and J 3 bases, with 11 bases left between them. Here the CDR3 reads CASTREGTDTQYF. The CDR3 region has the DNA TGCGCCAGCACCCGCGAGGGGACAGATACGCAGTATTTT.

This chain connects TRBV2 to TRBJ1-5; D is possibly TRBD1 (5 bases). This CDR3 comprises 13 residues. The germline gives CDR1 SNHLY, CDR2 FYNNEI. The V end was cut by 5 bases, the J end by 7 bases, with 12 bases between. In DNA form, the CDR3 reads TGTGCCAGCAGTCCGGCTGGGGACCAGCCCCAGCATTTT. This sequence encodes CASSPAGDQPQHF. The full variable domain, rest sourced from reference TRBV2 and TRBJ1-5, is EPEVTQTPSHQVTQMGQEVILRCVPISNHLYFYWYRQILGQKVEFLVSFYNNEISEKSEIFDDQFSVERPDGSNFTLKIRSTKLEDSAMYFCASSPAGDQPQHFGDGTRLSIL.

This clone was counted only a few times. This rearrangement joins TRBV11-3 to TRBJ2-2; D is unresolved. Trimming stripped 2 bases from V and 1 base from J, with 5 bases between. The CDR3 runs 14 residues. The germline CDR1 and CDR2 sequences are SGHNT and YENEEA. The DNA for the CDR3 is TGTGCCAGCAGCTTATCTGAGAACACCGGGGAGCTGTTTTTT. Translated: CASSLSENTGELFF.

The count of this clone is one. The rearrangement uses TRBV5-5 and TRBJ2-7, with 11 bases that match TRBD2. Trimming cost V 5 bases and J 3 bases; bases outside gene matches: 4. CDR1 SGHKS and CDR2 YYEKEE come from the germline V gene (reference sequence). The CDR3 runs to 14 residues. As DNA, the CDR3 is TGTGCCAGCAGTACAACTAGCGGGAGCTACGAGCAGTACTTC. Its protein is CASSTTSGSYEQYF.

The V and J genes are TRBV19 and TRBJ2-3; no clear D gene. Germline V gene sequence: CDR1 LNHDA, CDR2 SQIVND (reference sequence). Trimming took 5 bases from V and 2 from J, leaving 11 bases between them. CDR3 length equals 14 residues. The CDR3 DNA follows: TGTGCCAGTAGTGGCTGGGCCCCCACAGATACGCAGTATTTT. Translated: CASSGWAPTDTQYF.

This clone is a singleton in its sample. The V and J genes are TRBV7-2 and TRBJ2-7, with TRBD1 identical over 9 bases. The CDR3 sequence is 15 residues long. CDR1 and CDR2 (germline): SGHTA, FQGNSA. V lost 5 bases and J lost 3; bases outside the gene matches: 8. The CDR3 DNA reads TGTGCCAGCAGCCTAGAGGGACAGGGAGTCTACGAGCAGTACTTC. It translates to CASSLEGQGVYEQYF. The variable domain in full, completed from reference TRBV7-2 and TRBJ2-7, reads GAGVSQSPSNKVTEKGKDVELRCDPISGHTALYWYRQSLGQGLEFLIYFQGNSAPDKSGLPSDRFSAERTGGSVSTLTIQRTQQEDSAVYLCASSLEGQGVYEQYFGPGTRLTVT.

The DNA of the CDR3 is TGTGCCAGTAGTATAAGCATCACCTACGAGCAGTACTTC. Encoded protein: CASSISITYEQYF. The chain carries TRBV19 and TRBJ2-7; D gene ambiguous. CDR1 is LNHDA and CDR2 is SQIVND in the germline V gene (reference sequence). There are 13 residues in the CDR3. V lost 2 bases and J lost 2, with 7 bases in between.

This clone has a single count. The chain uses TRBV4-3 and TRBJ2-1; D is perhaps TRBD2 (5 bases). Germline V gene sequence: CDR1 LGHNA, CDR2 YSLEER. The germline V and J ends were trimmed by 7 bases and 3 bases, with 22 bases remaining between them. The CDR3 has 17 residues. DNA for the CDR3: TGCGCCAGCACCCGCTATATCAGGCTAGCTTTCTACAATGAGCAGTTCTTC. Amino acids: CASTRYIRLAFYNEQFF.

The chain couples TRBV19 to TRBJ2-5, with D perhaps TRBD1 or TRBD2 (6 bases each). The V end lost 5 bases, the J end lost 5 bases, and 15 bases lay between the germline ends. The CDR3 spans 14 residues. Germline CDR1 is LNHDA and CDR2 is SQIVND (reference sequence). The CDR3 sequence is CASSLSGGGETQYF. CDR3 sequence (DNA): TGTGCCAGTAGTCTCTCTGGAGGGGGGGAGACCCAGTACTTC. Looking up the rest from reference TRBV19 and TRBJ2-5 gives the full variable domain: DGGITQSPKYLFRKEGQNVTLSCEQNLNHDAMYWYRQDPGQGLRLIYYSQIVNDFQKGDIAEGYSVSREKKESFPLTVTSAQKNPTAFYLCASSLSGGGETQYFGPGTRLLVL.

This chain uses TRBV19 with TRBJ1-4; TRBD1 matches 7 bases. Trimming cost V 5 bases and J 3 bases; bases outside gene matches: 15. From germline, CDR1 is LNHDA and CDR2 SQIVND (reference sequence). This CDR3 comprises 18 residues. The CDR3 coding sequence is TGTGCCAGTAGTTTCCGACAGGGCATCGATGCGGCTAATGAAAAACTGTTTTTT. Protein product: CASSFRQGIDAANEKLFF.

The rearrangement joins TRBV5-1 to TRBJ2-7; 14 bases match TRBD2. CDR3 length: 18 residues. The V gene's germline CDR1 is SGHRS and CDR2 YFSETQ. V gave up 0 bases and J gave up 1 base; unmatched junction bases: 6. The CDR3 sequence: CASSLAGLAGGGSYEQYF. The DNA of the CDR3 is TGCGCCAGCAGCTTGGCCGGACTAGCGGGAGGAGGGTCCTACGAGCAGTACTTC.

The chain has TRBV11-2 and TRBJ1-5; no firm D call. Trimming removed 0 bases from V and 4 bases from J, with 7 bases in between. Germline V lookup: CDR1 SGHAT, CDR2 FQNNGV. The CDR3 is 14 amino acids. The CDR3 spells CASSLDRRNQPQHF. CDR3 bases: TGTGCCAGCAGCTTAGATCGCAGGAATCAGCCCCAGCATTTT.

J is TRBJ2-2 and V is TRBV6-1; D is uncertain. This CDR3 is 12 amino acids long. Trimming pared 6 bases from V and 3 bases from J, leaving 5 bases between. Germline assignment: CDR1 MNHNS and CDR2 SASEGT. CDR3 sequence: CASRPYTGELFF. CDR3 bases: TGTGCCAGCAGACCCTACACCGGGGAGCTGTTTTTT.

The chain recombines TRBV4-3 with TRBJ1-2; 8 nucleotides line up with TRBD1. Germline V lookup: CDR1 LGHNA, CDR2 YSLEER. The CDR3 is 14 amino acids. J was trimmed by 7 bases and V by 4 bases; bases with no gene match: 8. In nucleotides, the CDR3 is TGCGCCAGCAGCCCGGGACAGGTTTATGGTGGCTACACCTTC. This encodes CASSPGQVYGGYTF.

The chain joins TRBV10-3 to TRBJ2-3; 8 bases are shared with TRBD1. Per germline, CDR1 ENHRY and CDR2 SYGVKD. The CDR3 runs to 14 residues. J lost 0 bases, V lost 6 bases, and 2 bases had no gene match. CDR3 sequence: CAIRGQGSTDTQYF. The CDR3 DNA is TGTGCCATCAGAGGACAGGGAAGCACAGATACGCAGTATTTT.

This chain links TRBV4-1 with TRBJ2-2, with 11 bases matching TRBD2. The CDR3 runs to 18 residues. Germline CDR1 MGHRA, CDR2 YSYEKL. The V gene end was trimmed by 1 base and the J gene end by 3 bases; junction bases not matched to a gene: 7. For the CDR3, the DNA is TGCGCCAGCAGCCAAGCCGCCTTAGCGGGGGGGGACACCGGGGAGCTGTTTTTT. This encodes CASSQAALAGGDTGELFF.

The rearrangement joins TRBV28 to TRBJ2-1; possible D gene TRBD2, 6 bases. CDR1 is MDHEN, CDR2 SYDVKM, per germline. This CDR3 contains 15 residues. Trimming removed 8 bases from V and 7 bases from J, with 21 bases in between. This chain's CDR3 is CASALGGVQGNEQFF. In DNA, the CDR3 is TGTGCCAGCGCATTGGGGGGTGTTCAAGGGAATGAGCAGTTCTTC. Full variable domain (rest looked up from reference TRBV28 and TRBJ2-1): DVKVTQSSRYLVKRTGEKVFLECVQDMDHENMFWYRQDPGLGLRLIYFSYDVKMKEKGDIPEGYSVSREKKERFSLILESASTNQTSMYLCASALGGVQGNEQFFGPGTRLTVL.

This CDR3 reads CASSWDTTPSAGEFF. CDR3 sequence (DNA): TGTGCCAGCAGTTGGGACACAACGCCTAGCGCCGGCGAGTTCTTC. This sequence joins TRBV28 and TRBJ2-1, with D perhaps given as TRBD1 or TRBD2 (6 bases each). V was clipped by 4 bases and J by 14 bases, with 24 bases between them. From germline, CDR1 is MDHEN and CDR2 SYDVKM. CDR3 length equals 15 residues.

This rearrangement joins TRBV29-1 to TRBJ1-3; D gene ambiguous. The V end was cut by 3 bases, the J end by 0 bases, with 12 bases between. CDR1 is SQVTM, CDR2 ANQGSEA, per germline. This CDR3 has 15 residues. The CDR3 loop reads CSVDSALPSGNTIYF. CDR3 nucleotides: TGCAGCGTTGACTCGGCCCTTCCCTCTGGAAACACCATATATTTT.

The gene calls are TRBV7-3 and TRBJ2-1; TRBD2 aligns across 9 bases. This CDR3 comprises 14 residues. The J segment lost 6 bases and the V segment lost 5 bases, leaving 5 bases of the junction unmatched. CDR1 and CDR2 from the germline V gene are SGHTA and FQGTGA. The CDR3 here is CASSGSAGGNEQFF. The CDR3 DNA is TGTGCCAGCAGCGGATCAGCGGGGGGCAATGAGCAGTTCTTC. Based on the CDR3 plus reference TRBV7-3 and TRBJ2-1, the full variable domain is GAGVSQTPSNKVTEKGKYVELRCDPISGHTALYWYRQSLGQGPEFLIYFQGTGAADDSGLPNDRFFAVRPEGSVSTLKIQRTERGDSAVYLCASSGSAGGNEQFFGPGTRLTVL.

The V call is TRBV4-2, the J call TRBJ1-2; D is perhaps TRBD1 (5 bases). The V gene's germline CDR1 is LGHNA and CDR2 YNFKEQ. The CDR3 has 15 amino acids. V lost 0 bases, J lost 4 bases, and 12 bases lay in between. CDR3 in amino acids: CASSQETGIFYGYTF. Written as DNA, the CDR3 is TGTGCCAGCAGCCAAGAAACAGGAATCTTCTATGGCTACACCTTC.

The gene calls are TRBV10-3 and TRBJ2-3; the D is unclear. Germline loops: CDR1 ENHRY, CDR2 SYGVKD. This CDR3 comprises 14 residues. Trimming left V 0 bases short and J 2 bases short, with 6 bases between. The CDR3: CAISESLPTDTQYF. CDR3 DNA: TGTGCCATCAGTGAGTCCTTGCCCACAGATACGCAGTATTTT.

V is TRBV5-4 and J is TRBJ2-3; 12 nucleotides line up with TRBD2. In germline, CDR1 is SGHNT, CDR2 YYREEE (reference sequence). After removal of 3 bases from V and 1 base from J, the junction contained 12 bases not matched to a gene. CDR3 size: 19 residues. The CDR3 nucleotides are TGTGCCAGCAGCTCTTACCTAGCGGGGGGGCTTGGGGGCACAGATACGCAGTATTTT. Encoded protein: CASSSYLAGGLGGTDTQYF.

This rearrangement joins TRBV6-6 to TRBJ2-3; 8 bases align to TRBD2. CDR1 is MNHNY and CDR2 is SVGAGI in the germline V gene (reference sequence). The CDR3 consists of 13 residues. Losses at the gene ends were 10 bases for V and 6 bases for J; bases not matched to a gene: 9. CDR3: CATRREAGDTQYF. The CDR3 coding sequence is TGTGCCACCAGGCGGGAGGCGGGGGATACGCAGTATTTT.

The J gene is TRBJ1-1, the V gene TRBV2; 8 bases are shared with TRBD1. Germline lookup yields CDR1 SNHLY and CDR2 FYNNEI. The CDR3 has 14 residues. J lost 7 bases, V lost 6 bases, and 10 bases had no gene match. CDR3 bases: TGTGCCAGCAGGGATGACAGGGGATCGTTTGAAGCTTTCTTT. This codes for CASRDDRGSFEAFF.

The chain carries TRBV6-6 and TRBJ2-2; unclear D gene. The CDR3 length is 14 residues. Trimming shortened V by 2 bases and J by 8 bases, and 12 bases separated the two germline ends. Germline V gene lookup returns CDR1 MNHNY and CDR2 SVGAGI (reference sequence). CDR3 loop: CASSYRRAPGELFF. The CDR3 nucleotides read TGTGCCAGCAGTTACCGTCGGGCCCCTGGGGAGCTGTTTTTT.

This clone was seen once. The chain recombines TRBV7-9 with TRBJ1-1; a possible D gene is TRBD1 (5 bases). Germline loops: CDR1 SEHNR, CDR2 FQNEAQ (reference sequence). The V gene lost 3 bases and the J gene lost 6 bases, with 14 bases spanning the gap. The CDR3 loop spans 14 amino acids. CDR3 amino acids: CASSFGRDGSEAFF. The CDR3 nucleotides read TGTGCCAGCAGCTTCGGGAGGGACGGATCTGAAGCTTTCTTT.

The CDR3 loop is CASSYEGGDTQYF. DNA for the CDR3: TGTGCCAGCAGTTACGAAGGGGGGGATACGCAGTATTTT. The chain uses TRBV6-6 and TRBJ2-3; D is perhaps TRBD1 or TRBD2 (6 bases each). V lost 2 bases to trimming and J lost 6 bases, with 9 bases between them. Germline values: CDR1 MNHNY, CDR2 SVGAGI (reference sequence). This CDR3 contains 13 residues.

The chain joins TRBV19 to TRBJ1-1, with D possibly matching TRBD1 (6 bases). Germline loops: CDR1 LNHDA, CDR2 SQIVND (reference sequence). The V gene lost 2 bases and the J gene lost 3 bases, with 16 bases spanning the gap. The CDR3 is made up of 16 amino acids. The CDR3 DNA reads as TGTGCCAGTAGTATACCCAGGGGAGTTGGGGACACTGAAGCTTTCTTT. This codes for CASSIPRGVGDTEAFF.